The 6 T cell receptor beta chains listed next were all sequenced from one sample in a study of lymphopenia after photon versus proton radiotherapy. Measured with immunoSEQ multiplex PCR; TCRdb has only the in-frame clones, and not every one. This table holds roughly 42,000 clones, over 75% found once. This material consisted of peripheral blood, taken from a patient treated with photon-based radiotherapy. The receptors shown here come from a man aged 35-49 years with gastric cancer.

The genes are TRBV7-9 and TRBJ2-7; 9 bases align to TRBD1. CDR1 and CDR2 from the germline V gene are SEHNR and FQNEAQ (reference sequence). This CDR3 has 14 residues. The V and J ends lost 4 bases and 6 bases, in that order; junction bases with no gene match: 7. The CDR3 reads CASSSGTGSREQYF. The CDR3 region has the DNA TGTGCCAGCAGCTCCGGGACAGGGAGTCGCGAGCAGTACTTC.

V gene TRBV5-1 combines with J gene TRBJ2-2, with TRBD1 matching 7 bases. The CDR3 spans 14 residues. The V gene end was trimmed by 7 bases and the J gene end by 4 bases; junction bases not matched to a gene: 7. The germline gives CDR1 SGHRS, CDR2 YFSETQ. The CDR3 here is CASGDRDRTGELFF. The CDR3 coding sequence is TGCGCCAGCGGCGACAGGGATCGCACCGGGGAGCTGTTTTTT.

This chain links TRBV18 with TRBJ1-1; weak D call: TRBD1 (5 bases). The CDR3 length is 14 residues. Germline V lookup: CDR1 KGHSH, CDR2 LQKENI. Trimming cost V 5 bases and J 7 bases, with 17 bases left between them. This CDR3 reads CASSVPGTANEAFF. The CDR3 DNA reads as TGTGCCAGCTCAGTCCCTGGGACGGCGAATGAAGCTTTCTTT.

This chain links TRBV6-5 with TRBJ1-1, with D perhaps TRBD1 (5 bases). In germline, CDR1 is MNHEY, CDR2 SVGAGI. Trimming pared 6 bases from V and 6 bases from J, leaving 17 bases between. This CDR3 region has 14 residues. CDR3 sequence: CASSYGWGPPEAFF. CDR3 nucleotide sequence: TGTGCCAGCAGCTATGGGTGGGGCCCGCCTGAAGCTTTCTTT.

The gene calls are TRBV6-6 and TRBJ1-2; D is possibly TRBD1 (6 bases). Germline V lookup: CDR1 MNHNY, CDR2 SVGAGI (reference sequence). Deletions cut 6 bases from V and 8 bases from J, with 19 bases between. This CDR3 has 14 amino acids. This CDR3 is CASSPGSGAQGYTF. As DNA, the CDR3 is TGTGCCAGCAGCCCCGGGTCGGGGGCGCAAGGCTACACCTTC.

V usage is TRBV30 and J usage is TRBJ1-4, with D hard to call. The CDR3 spans 12 residues. Per the germline V gene, CDR1 is GTSNPN and CDR2 is SVGIG (reference sequence). Trimming left V 5 bases short and J 12 bases short, with 16 bases between. This chain's CDR3 is CAWSAVREQLFF. The CDR3 DNA reads TGTGCCTGGTCGGCCGTCCGGGAGCAACTGTTTTTT.